Listed here are 26 T cell receptor beta chains from one sample, sequenced in a study of shared clonotypes between healthy human individuals. Sequenced by immunoSEQ multiplex PCR; TCRdb stores in-frame clones only, minus some. The sample carries about 680,000 clones, roughly 70% recorded once. Material for sequencing was memory CD4+ T cells sorted from blood. Subset defined: CD45RA-negative fraction. These receptors came from a woman younger than 45 in good health.

The chain has TRBV6-6 and TRBJ1-5; 7 positions agree with TRBD1. With 7 bases clipped from V and 3 bases from J, the junction kept 6 bases outside the gene matches. The CDR3 runs to 14 residues. Germline values: CDR1 MNHNY, CDR2 SVGAGI (reference sequence). The CDR3 DNA sequence: TGTGCCAGCACCCCGGGACAGAACAATCAGCCCCAGCATTTT. It encodes CASTPGQNNQPQHF.

This chain's CDR3 is CASSIFGGSNQPQHF. The CDR3 bases are TGTGCCAGCAGCATCTTTGGCGGGAGCAATCAGCCCCAGCATTTT. V is TRBV5-4 and J is TRBJ1-5; D gene ambiguous. V shed 4 bases and J shed 1 base, with 12 bases lying between them. The CDR3 has 15 amino acids. Germline CDR1 is SGHNT and CDR2 is YYREEE (reference sequence).

The chain couples TRBV5-1 to TRBJ1-6, with D possibly matching TRBD1 (6 bases). CDR1 is SGHRS and CDR2 is YFSETQ in the germline V gene. The germline V and J ends were trimmed by 4 bases and 10 bases, with 12 bases remaining between them. This CDR3 spans 13 amino acids. This chain's CDR3 is CASSPTGNSPLHF. The CDR3 nucleotides read TGCGCCAGCAGCCCAACAGGGAACTCACCCCTCCACTTT.

In its sample, this clone was seen a few times. This specimen includes other DNA sequences encoding the same CDR3. The chain is built from TRBV7-9 and TRBJ2-7; 8 bases agree with TRBD1. In germline, CDR1 is SEHNR, CDR2 FQNEAQ (reference sequence). V was clipped by 4 bases and J by 2 bases; unmatched bases: 1. The CDR3 is made up of 13 amino acids. CDR3 nucleotides: TGTGCCAGCAGCTCACAGGGGGCCTACGAGCAGTACTTC. Its translation is CASSSQGAYEQYF. Drawing the rest from reference TRBV7-9 and TRBJ2-7, the complete variable domain is DTGVSQNPRHKITKRGQNVTFRCDPISEHNRLYWYRQTLGQGPEFLTYFQNEAQLEKSRLLSDRFSAERPKGSFSTLEIQRTEQGDSAMYLCASSSQGAYEQYFGPGTRLTVT.

The DNA for the CDR3 is TGTGCCAGCAGCTTTGAATTCCTCGAGCAGTACTTC. Its protein product is CASSFEFLEQYF. The chain employs TRBV7-2 and TRBJ2-7; D is unclear. The CDR3 has 12 residues. The germline V gene encodes CDR1 SGHTA and CDR2 FQGNSA. Trimming took 3 bases from V and 6 from J, leaving 9 bases between them.

J is TRBJ2-3 and V is TRBV19; 8 nucleotides agree with TRBD2. This CDR3 is 15 amino acids long. With V trimmed by 3 bases and J by 4 bases, 6 bases remained unmatched. Germline V lookup: CDR1 LNHDA, CDR2 SQIVND (reference sequence). Here the CDR3 DNA reads TGTGCCAGTAGTATGACTAGCGCGCCGTCAGATACGCAGTATTTT. It specifies CASSMTSAPSDTQYF.

This clone was counted a single time. The chain combines TRBV28 with TRBJ2-7; no clear D. The CDR3 extends over 13 amino acids. The ends were cut back, 8 bases at V and 6 bases at J, with 17 bases in the middle. CDR1 is MDHEN and CDR2 is SYDVKM in the germline V gene. CDR3 residues: CASSTTWVREQYF. CDR3 coding DNA: TGTGCCAGCTCGACCACCTGGGTTCGCGAGCAGTACTTC.

The rearrangement uses TRBV7-6 and TRBJ1-1, with D hard to call. CDR3 length: 12 amino acids. V shed 5 bases and J shed 4 bases, with 8 bases lying between them. Germline V gene sequence: CDR1 SGHVS, CDR2 FNYEAQ. The CDR3 region is CASSHKGTEAFF. CDR3 DNA sequence: TGTGCCAGCAGCCACAAAGGCACTGAAGCTTTCTTT.

This chain uses TRBV6-5 with TRBJ1-1; D is undetermined. V lost 7 bases to trimming and J lost 1 base, with 4 bases between them. Germline-derived CDR1 and CDR2 are MNHEY and SVGAGI. The CDR3 has 11 amino acids. CDR3: CASIQNTEAFF. DNA of the CDR3: TGTGCCAGCATTCAGAACACTGAAGCTTTCTTT.

The V call is TRBV18, the J call TRBJ1-1; 9 nucleotides match TRBD1. The germline V gene has CDR1 KGHSH and CDR2 LQKENI. This CDR3 has 16 amino acids. Losses at the gene ends were 4 bases for V and 0 bases for J; bases not matched to a gene: 6. In DNA, the CDR3 is TGTGCCAGCTCACGCGGACAGGGGACGTTGAACACTGAAGCTTTCTTT. As protein: CASSRGQGTLNTEAFF.

This chain joins TRBV7-2 and TRBJ1-4; D possibly corresponds to TRBD1 (5 bases). Trimming stripped 1 base from V and 0 bases from J, with 6 bases between. The CDR3 extends over 15 amino acids. Per germline, CDR1 SGHTA and CDR2 FQGNSA. CDR3: CASSLGGTTNEKLFF. In nucleotides, the CDR3 is TGTGCCAGCAGCTTAGGGGGGACAACTAATGAAAAACTGTTTTTT.

A few counts support this clone. This chain links TRBV6-6 with TRBJ2-1; D possibly matches TRBD1 or TRBD2 (6 bases each). The CDR3 length is 12 residues. Germline V gene lookup returns CDR1 MNHNY and CDR2 SVGAGI (reference sequence). Trimming took off 4 bases at V and 15 bases at J, with 16 bases between the two ends. The chain's CDR3 is CASSSPTGAPFF. The CDR3 DNA sequence: TGTGCCAGCAGTTCCCCTACGGGGGCTCCGTTCTTC.

There are many counts of this clone. The same CDR3 also results from other DNA sequences found in this sample. V and J are TRBV28 and TRBJ1-4; the D gene is possibly TRBD1 (5 bases). V was cut by 8 bases and J by 7 bases, with 11 bases left in between. The V gene's germline CDR1 is MDHEN and CDR2 SYDVKM. CDR3 length: 12 amino acids. CDR3 region: CASSGGGEKLFF. The CDR3 bases are TGTGCCAGCTCGGGTGGGGGTGAAAAACTGTTTTTT.

This clone was observed once. The chain uses TRBV29-1 and TRBJ1-2; D is uncertain. The V and J ends lost 4 bases and 3 bases respectively, with 9 bases between them. Per the germline V gene, CDR1 is SQVTM and CDR2 is ANQGSEA. The CDR3 sequence is 12 residues long. CDR3 sequence reads: CSVVAADYGYTF. DNA for the CDR3: TGCAGCGTTGTCGCGGCAGACTATGGCTACACCTTC.

A remark on this clone: In the same sample, other DNA sequences code for this CDR3. The CDR3 loop reads CASSTTGNTEAFF. CDR3 sequence (DNA): TGTGCCAGTAGTACGACAGGGAACACTGAAGCTTTCTTT. The V call is TRBV19, the J call TRBJ1-1, with D possibly matching TRBD1 (6 bases). The CDR3 has 13 amino acids. V dropped 4 bases and J dropped 1 base, with 7 bases sitting between them. Germline CDR1 is LNHDA and CDR2 is SQIVND (reference sequence).

This chain uses TRBV9 with TRBJ2-7, with 12 bases that match TRBD2. The germline CDR1 and CDR2 sequences are SGDLS and YYNGEE. J lost 4 bases, V lost 3 bases, and 8 bases had no gene match. The CDR3 is made up of 16 amino acids. The DNA for the CDR3 is TGTGCCAGCAGCGCCTCTAGCGGGAGGGCCGTATACGAGCAGTACTTC. This sequence encodes CASSASSGRAVYEQYF.

The sample holds a few counts of this clone. The rearrangement uses TRBV13 and TRBJ2-5, with D possibly being TRBD1 or TRBD2 (6 bases each). The J call could be wrong; TRBJ2-7 is a better fit for the DNA end. Germline values: CDR1 PRHDT, CDR2 FYEKMQ (reference sequence). The CDR3 sequence is 16 residues long. The CDR3 DNA reads TGTGCCAGCAGTTCCGGTGTCCCCCTTGGGGGGCGCGAGCAGTACTTC. It yields the protein CASSSGVPLGGREQYF.

The chain carries TRBV2 and TRBJ2-1; 15 bases align to TRBD2. CDR3 length: 19 amino acids. The ends lost 1 base at V and 4 bases at J; junction bases unmatched: 8. The germline CDR1 and CDR2 sequences are SNHLY and FYNNEI. The CDR3 sequence is CASSEVGLAGGGGYNEQFF. The CDR3 bases are TGTGCCAGCAGTGAAGTGGGACTAGCGGGAGGAGGGGGTTACAATGAGCAGTTCTTC.

The genes are TRBV20-1 and TRBJ1-3, with 7 bases that match TRBD1. The length of the CDR3 is 11 residues. The germline V gene encodes CDR1 DFQATT and CDR2 SNEGSKA (reference sequence). The V gene end was trimmed by 7 bases and the J gene end by 16 bases; junction bases not matched to a gene: 13. The CDR3 sequence: CSVFSPTGPYF. CDR3 coding DNA: TGCAGTGTTTTTTCCCCGACAGGGCCCTATTTT.

This clone was counted a few times. The chain combines TRBV18 with TRBJ2-6; 8 nucleotides match TRBD1. J lost 0 bases, V lost 3 bases, and 1 base had no gene match. This CDR3 spans 16 amino acids. Looked up from germline, CDR1 is KGHSH and CDR2 is LQKENI. The CDR3 DNA sequence: TGTGCCAGCTCACCTGACAGGGGCTCTGGGGCCAACGTCCTGACTTTC. Its protein is CASSPDRGSGANVLTF.

A note on this clone: A far larger clone is just one base off, so this is likely a read error. The same CDR3 can be traced to other DNA sequences in this sample. This chain uses TRBV5-1 with TRBJ2-6; TRBD2 matches at 11 bases. There are 18 residues in the CDR3. CDR1 and CDR2 from the germline V gene are SGHRS and YFSETQ. The CDR3 here is CASSELAGGPVGANVLTF. CDR3 nucleotide sequence: TGCGCTAGCAGCGAATTAGCGGGAGGGCCGGTTGGGGCCAACGTCCTGACTTTC.

The chain employs TRBV11-2 and TRBJ1-5, with D hard to call. Germline V CDR1 and CDR2: SGHAT, FQNNGV. The germline V and J ends were trimmed by 1 base and 3 bases, with 4 bases remaining between them. The CDR3 contains 13 residues. The CDR3 here is CASSLGVNQPQHF. The CDR3 DNA reads as TGTGCCAGCAGCTTAGGGGTCAATCAGCCCCAGCATTTT. Combining the CDR3 with reference TRBV11-2 and TRBJ1-5 gives the whole variable domain EAGVAQSPRYKIIEKRQSVAFWCNPISGHATLYWYQQILGQGPKLLIQFQNNGVVDDSQLPKDRFSAERLKGVDSTLKIQPAKLEDSAVYLCASSLGVNQPQHFGDGTRLSIL.

This clone was seen a handful of times. The gene calls are TRBV7-8 and TRBJ1-1; D remains ambiguous. CDR3 length equals 13 residues. The V and J ends lost 1 base and 8 bases respectively, with 11 bases between them. The V gene's germline CDR1 is SGHVS and CDR2 FQNEAQ. CDR3 DNA sequence: TGTGCCAGCAGCTTAGAGGTATACGCGGAAGCTTTCTTT. Its translation is CASSLEVYAEAFF. Using reference TRBV7-8 and TRBJ1-1 for the parts outside the CDR3, the full variable domain is GAGVSQSPRYKVAKRGQDVALRCDPISGHVSLFWYQQALGQGPEFLTYFQNEAQLDKSGLPSDRFFAERPEGSVSTLKIQRTQQEDSAVYLCASSLEVYAEAFFGQGTRLTVV.

The chain employs TRBV5-1 and TRBJ2-7; the match to TRBD2 covers 13 bases. V lost 4 bases and J lost 3; bases outside the gene matches: 7. Per the germline V gene, CDR1 is SGHRS and CDR2 is YFSETQ. The CDR3 is made up of 16 amino acids. DNA for the CDR3: TGCGCCAGCAGCAAATCCCGACTAGCGGGAGGCTACGAGCAGTACTTC. Its protein is CASSKSRLAGGYEQYF. The whole variable domain, filled in from reference TRBV5-1 and TRBJ2-7, reads KAGVTQTPRYLIKTRGQQVTLSCSPISGHRSVSWYQQTPGQGLQFLFEYFSETQRNKGNFPGRFSGRQFSNSRSEMNVSTLELGDSALYLCASSKSRLAGGYEQYFGPGTRLTVT.

This chain uses TRBV19 with TRBJ2-5, with 8 bases matching TRBD2. The CDR3 consists of 14 residues. Germline CDR1 LNHDA, CDR2 SQIVND (reference sequence). Trimming took 8 bases from V and 0 from J; bases not matched to a gene: 5. CDR3 amino acids: CASAGGWYQETQYF. The CDR3 coding sequence is TGTGCCAGTGCGGGAGGATGGTACCAAGAGACCCAGTACTTC. Supplemented by reference TRBV19 and TRBJ2-5, the full variable domain reads DGGITQSPKYLFRKEGQNVTLSCEQNLNHDAMYWYRQDPGQGLRLIYYSQIVNDFQKGDIAEGYSVSREKKESFPLTVTSAQKNPTAFYLCASAGGWYQETQYFGPGTRLLVL.

The V call is TRBV20-1, the J call TRBJ2-5; unclear D gene. The V gene lost 6 bases and the J gene lost 5 bases, with 10 bases spanning the gap. Germline CDR1 DFQATT, CDR2 SNEGSKA (reference sequence). The CDR3 loop spans 11 amino acids. The CDR3 nucleotides read TGCAGTGCCAAGCCACTGGAGACCCAGTACTTC. This codes for CSAKPLETQYF.